The next 18 T cell receptor beta chains were all read from a single sample in a study of cytomegalovirus exposure and HLA in healthy donors. Primers included in the PCR were 60 Vbeta and 13 Jbeta primers. Here immunoSEQ multiplex PCR was the method, and the copy in TCRdb shows in-frame clones only, minus some. The sample records approximately 100,000 clones, more than 75% being singletons. The sequenced material came from PBMCs. All receptors derive from a woman aged 45-60 years in good health and CMV-seropositive.

This clone was observed a handful of times. The genes are TRBV7-6 and TRBJ2-2, with TRBD2 matching over 9 bases. V shed 5 bases and J 7 bases; nucleotides not matched to a gene: 8. Germline assignment: CDR1 SGHVS and CDR2 FNYEAQ. This CDR3 is 15 amino acids long. The CDR3 DNA reads TGTGCCAGCAGCCAAGCCGGGACTAGCAGCGGGGAGCTGTTTTTT. This encodes CASSQAGTSSGELFF.

This clone has more than one count but fewer than ten. CDR3 amino acids: CASSPRTSGVSYNEQFF. The CDR3 DNA reads TGTGCCAGCAGCCCTCGGACTAGCGGGGTCTCCTACAATGAGCAGTTCTTC. The chain joins TRBV9 to TRBJ2-1; TRBD2 aligns across 12 bases. Trimming took 4 bases from V and 0 from J; bases not matched to a gene: 5. CDR1 is SGDLS and CDR2 is YYNGEE in the germline V gene. The CDR3 loop spans 17 amino acids.

This clone appeared a single time. CDR3 sequence (DNA): TGTGCCAGCAGCCTCGGACAGGGGGCTGGACAGACCCAGTACTTC. Protein: CASSLGQGAGQTQYF. The chain has TRBV2 and TRBJ2-5, with 11 positions matching TRBD1. The CDR3 consists of 15 residues. The V segment lost 6 bases and the J segment 6 bases; nucleotides outside the gene matches: 9. CDR1 is SNHLY and CDR2 is FYNNEI in the germline V gene.

The chain recombines TRBV30 with TRBJ1-1, with D possibly TRBD1 on 5 matching bases. This CDR3 has 10 residues. Per germline, CDR1 GTSNPN and CDR2 SVGIG (reference sequence). Trimming took off 5 bases at V and 6 bases at J, with 7 bases between the two ends. The CDR3 DNA reads as TGTGCCTGGTGGGACTCTGAAGCTTTCTTT. The encoded protein is CAWWDSEAFF.

This clone occurred once. This chain links TRBV30 with TRBJ1-5, with D perhaps TRBD1 (6 bases). The CDR3 is 14 amino acids. Per the germline V gene, CDR1 is GTSNPN and CDR2 is SVGIG (reference sequence). The germline V and J ends were trimmed by 0 bases and 3 bases, with 9 bases remaining between them. CDR3 DNA: TGTGCCTGGAGTGTACAGGGAAACAATCAGCCCCAGCATTTT. Its protein is CAWSVQGNNQPQHF. The complete variable domain, with remaining parts taken from reference TRBV30 and TRBJ1-5, reads SQTIHQWPATLVQPVGSPLSLECTVEGTSNPNLYWYRQAAGRGLQLLFYSVGIGQISSEVPQNLSASRPQDRQFILSSKKLLLSDSGFYLCAWSVQGNNQPQHFGDGTRLSIL.

The chain joins TRBV12-5 to TRBJ1-1; D remains ambiguous. Trimming shortened V by 1 base and J by 5 bases, and 8 bases separated the two germline ends. Germline V gives CDR1 LGHNT, CDR2 FRNRAP. This CDR3 region has 13 residues. CDR3 DNA: TGTGCTAGTGGTTTGGACGGGTGGACTGAAGCTTTCTTT. Translated: CASGLDGWTEAFF.

The chain has TRBV6-1 and TRBJ2-5, with a possible D match to TRBD1 (5 bases). The end of the DNA aligns better with TRBJ2-7, so the J call may be wrong. Germline V CDR1 and CDR2: MNHNS, SASEGT. The CDR3 extends over 14 amino acids. The CDR3 protein is CASSPRTDTYEQYF. The CDR3 bases are TGTGCCAGCAGCCCAAGGACGGACACCTACGAGCAGTACTTC.

This clone has a handful of counts. V and J are TRBV11-2 and TRBJ2-1; D call uncertain. The germline CDR1 and CDR2 sequences are SGHAT and FQNNGV. The CDR3 runs 12 residues. Between the trimmed V and J ends, which lost 5 bases and 0 bases, there was a span of 2 bases. This CDR3 reads CASSRSYNEQFF. As DNA, the CDR3 is TGTGCCAGCAGCCGCTCCTACAATGAGCAGTTCTTC.

This clone was observed a few times. V and J are TRBV6-1 and TRBJ1-2, with D perhaps matching TRBD1 (5 bases). This CDR3 contains 15 residues. The V gene's germline CDR1 is MNHNS and CDR2 SASEGT. Trimming removed 3 bases at V and 6 bases at J, with 17 bases between. CDR3 DNA: TGTGCCAGCAGTGACCCAGGGCGCTCCTGGGATGGCTACACCTTC. This gives the protein CASSDPGRSWDGYTF.

The chain has TRBV5-5 and TRBJ1-1, with D hard to call. CDR1 and CDR2 from the germline V gene are SGHKS and YYEKEE (reference sequence). CDR3 length: 15 residues. Between the trimmed V and J ends, which lost 0 bases and 1 base, there was a span of 10 bases. Here the CDR3 DNA reads TGTGCCAGCAGCTTGGTTCTCGAGGGGAACACTGAAGCTTTCTTT. Translating it yields CASSLVLEGNTEAFF.

The rearrangement uses TRBV5-1 and TRBJ2-3; TRBD2 agrees at 9 bases. There are 14 residues in the CDR3. Germline V CDR1 and CDR2: SGHRS, YFSETQ. The DNA for the CDR3 is TGCGCATTACGCGGGGGGGCAGTAGTAGATACGCAGTATTTT. It codes for CALRGGAVVDTQYF.

This chain uses TRBV9 with TRBJ2-1, with 7 bases aligning to TRBD1. The CDR3 sequence is 13 residues long. V lost 4 bases, J lost 5 bases, and 3 bases stayed unmatched. The germline V gene encodes CDR1 SGDLS and CDR2 YYNGEE. The CDR3 bases are TGTGCCAGCAGCCCCGGGACAGACAATGAGCAGTTCTTC. This codes for CASSPGTDNEQFF.

The chain has TRBV7-3 and TRBJ2-1; 8 bases match TRBD2. Trimming at V came to 5 bases and at J to 2 bases, leaving 5 bases not matched to a gene. CDR3 length: 15 amino acids. Looked up from germline, CDR1 is SGHTA and CDR2 is FQGTGA. In DNA, the CDR3 is TGTGCCAGCAGCCCTAGAGCGGGAGCCTACAATGAGCAGTTCTTC. Amino acids: CASSPRAGAYNEQFF.

This clone was seen just once. V gene TRBV7-3 combines with J gene TRBJ2-3; TRBD2 matches at 7 bases. With V trimmed by 5 bases and J by 0 bases, 17 bases remained unmatched. Per germline, CDR1 SGHTA and CDR2 FQGTGA. The CDR3 loop spans 19 amino acids. The CDR3 region is CASSPRTSIAGSSTDTQYF. In DNA form, the CDR3 reads TGTGCCAGCAGCCCCAGGACCTCCATAGCGGGTTCTAGCACAGATACGCAGTATTTT. Full variable domain (remainder filled in from reference TRBV7-3 and TRBJ2-3): GAGVSQTPSNKVTEKGKYVELRCDPISGHTALYWYRQSLGQGPEFLIYFQGTGAADDSGLPNDRFFAVRPEGSVSTLKIQRTERGDSAVYLCASSPRTSIAGSSTDTQYFGPGTRLTVL.

The rearrangement uses TRBV9 and TRBJ2-1, with TRBD2 as a possible D gene (6 bases). Per the germline V gene, CDR1 is SGDLS and CDR2 is YYNGEE. Trimming cost V 3 bases and J 9 bases, with 25 bases left between them. The CDR3 is made up of 17 amino acids. This chain's CDR3 is CASSALDGGVTTGEQFF. CDR3 in DNA: TGTGCCAGCAGCGCCCTCGACGGGGGAGTAACTACGGGTGAGCAGTTCTTC.

The genes are TRBV5-8 and TRBJ2-7, with 8 bases fitting TRBD2. This CDR3 is built from 16 residues. Germline values: CDR1 SGHTS, CDR2 YDEGEE. The trim removed 1 base at V and 2 bases at J, leaving 8 bases unmatched. Here the CDR3 reads CASSLSGGYQTYEQYF. The CDR3, as DNA: TGTGCCAGCAGCTTGAGCGGGGGCTATCAAACCTACGAGCAGTACTTC.

The DNA for the CDR3 is TGTGCTAGTGGTTTGGGGACAGGCTACTATGGCTACACCTTC. Amino acids: CASGLGTGYYGYTF. The rearrangement links TRBV12-5 to TRBJ1-2; 7 bases line up with TRBD1. V trimming: 1 base; J trimming: 3 bases; junction bases outside the gene matches: 2. The V gene's germline CDR1 is LGHNT and CDR2 FRNRAP. The CDR3 is 14 amino acids. The full variable domain, completed using reference TRBV12-5 and TRBJ1-2, is DARVTQTPRHKVTEMGQEVTMRCQPILGHNTVFWYRQTMMQGLELLAYFRNRAPLDDSGMPKDRFSAEMPDATLATLKIQPSEPRDSAVYFCASGLGTGYYGYTFGSGTRLTVV.

The chain combines TRBV9 with TRBJ2-1; 11 positions match TRBD2. The CDR3 spans 16 residues. V gave up 0 bases and J gave up 10 bases; unmatched junction bases: 9. Germline V gene data show CDR1 as SGDLS and CDR2 as YYNGEE. Written as DNA, the CDR3 is TGTGCCAGCAGCGTAGAAAGTAGCGGGGGGGCCGAGGAGCAGTTCTTC. This sequence encodes CASSVESSGGAEEQFF.